Listed here are 18 T cell receptor beta chains from one sample, sequenced in a study of CD8 T cells in ankylosing spondylitis. Their antigens are not known. Findings and limits, study-wide: Ankylosing spondylitis blood appeared to carry a characteristic TCR beta motif of roughly 8 highly homologous variants.

TCRdb reprocessed the 5' RACE reads via MiXCR and lists one record per CDR3 protein. The table includes about 800,000 distinct CDR3 sequences, about an eighth detected once. Sequencing used blood, either unsorted or a sorted T cell fraction (not recorded which). These receptor sequences come from a male donor with ankylosing spondylitis.

The chain's CDR3 is CASSYGGSGGYTF. The CDR3 DNA is TGTGCCAGCAGTTACGGGGGCTCTGGGGGCTACACCTTC. This chain links TRBV6-5 with TRBJ1-2; tentatively, D is TRBD1 (6 bases). V gave up 2 bases and J gave up 8 bases, with 12 bases separating them. This CDR3 has 13 amino acids. CDR1 is MNHEY and CDR2 is SVGAGI in the germline V gene.

This chain links TRBV12-3 or TRBV12-4 with TRBJ1-3; 12 bases are a match to TRBD1. The CDR3 totals 18 residues. J gave up 2 bases and V 6 bases, and 11 bases lay outside the gene matches. The CDR3 nucleotides are TGTGCCAGCAGCCGCTACTCCGGGACAGGGGGCGCTGGAAACACCATATATTTT. This encodes CASSRYSGTGGAGNTIYF.

This clonotype is a singleton in its sample. A single base separates this from a much larger clone, so it may be a read error. The chain joins TRBV29-1 to TRBJ1-2, with D hard to call. The germline CDR1 and CDR2 sequences are SQVTM and ANQGSEA. This CDR3 has 14 residues. V was pared by 0 bases and J by 5 bases, with 13 bases between. CDR3 sequence: CSVEDQEGYYGYTF. The CDR3 DNA sequence: TGCAGCGTTGAAGATCAGGAAGGGTATTATGGCTACACCTTC.

This clonotype has at least ten counts. This chain uses TRBV4-3 with TRBJ2-3; TRBD2 matches 10 bases. The junction had 6 bases not matched to a gene; V was cut back by 4 bases and J by 2 bases. Germline V CDR1 and CDR2: LGHNA, YSLEER. This CDR3 contains 16 residues. CDR3: CASSPGLADITDTQYF. The CDR3 DNA reads as TGCGCCAGCAGCCCCGGACTAGCGGACATCACAGATACGCAGTATTTT.

The chain employs TRBV13 and TRBJ2-3; TRBD1 agrees at 7 bases. Losses at the gene ends were 7 bases for V and 1 base for J; bases not matched to a gene: 5. The V gene's germline CDR1 is PRHDT and CDR2 FYEKMQ (reference sequence). This CDR3 is built from 14 residues. CDR3 region: CASNRQGRTDTQYF. As DNA, the CDR3 is TGTGCCAGCAATCGACAGGGCCGCACAGATACGCAGTATTTT.

The V and J genes are TRBV6-2 or TRBV6-3 and TRBJ2-7, with TRBD2 identical over 8 bases. Germline-derived CDR1 and CDR2 are MNHEY and SVGEGT. The CDR3 is made up of 14 amino acids. With 7 bases clipped from V and 2 bases from J, the junction kept 7 bases outside the gene matches. CDR3 nucleotides: TGTGCCAGCATAACCGGGGGGGGACCCTACGAGCAGTACTTC. Its protein product is CASITGGGPYEQYF.

This clonotype was found many times. The V call is TRBV20-1, the J call TRBJ2-5, with D perhaps matching TRBD2 (6 bases). There are 12 residues in the CDR3. Germline assignment: CDR1 DFQATT and CDR2 SNEGSKA (reference sequence). V was pared by 3 bases and J by 5 bases, with 10 bases between. The CDR3 sequence is CSASIGGETQYF. CDR3 DNA: TGCAGTGCTAGTATTGGGGGGGAGACCCAGTACTTC.

CDR3 region: CASSQERDRGTEAFF. In nucleotides, the CDR3 is TGTGCCAGCAGCCAAGAAAGGGACAGGGGTACTGAAGCTTTCTTT. The V and J genes are TRBV4-2 and TRBJ1-1; TRBD1 agrees at 10 bases. Germline V lookup: CDR1 LGHNA, CDR2 YNFKEQ. CDR3 size: 15 residues. V lost 0 bases and J lost 5; bases outside the gene matches: 3.

This clonotype was seen repeatedly, ten times or more. The genes are TRBV28 and TRBJ2-1, with D unclear. Between the trimmed V and J ends, which lost 6 bases and 2 bases, there was a span of 8 bases. This CDR3 contains 13 residues. Germline loops: CDR1 MDHEN, CDR2 SYDVKM. The CDR3 reads CASSLSPYNEQFF. CDR3 nucleotide sequence: TGTGCCAGCAGCCTCAGCCCCTACAATGAGCAGTTCTTC.

This rearrangement joins TRBV3-1 to TRBJ2-2; D unresolved. Trimming pared 6 bases from V and 4 bases from J, leaving 9 bases between. The CDR3 sequence is 13 residues long. Germline V gives CDR1 LGHDT, CDR2 YNNKEL (reference sequence). CDR3 DNA: TGTGCCAGCAGTCCGATAAGCACCGGGGAGCTGTTTTTT. It specifies CASSPISTGELFF.

J is TRBJ1-2 and V is TRBV29-1; perhaps TRBD1 as D (5 bases). V was clipped by 2 bases and J by 7 bases, with 14 bases between them. The CDR3 has 13 residues. Per the germline V gene, CDR1 is SQVTM and CDR2 is ANQGSEA. The CDR3 DNA reads as TGCAGCGTTGAAATGGAGGGGAAGAGTGGCTACACCTTC. Its protein product is CSVEMEGKSGYTF.

V gene TRBV4-2 combines with J gene TRBJ2-1; 9 bases are shared with TRBD1. V dropped 4 bases and J dropped 6; count of bases not matched to a gene: 13. The germline gives CDR1 LGHNA, CDR2 YNFKEQ. This CDR3 is 17 amino acids long. The CDR3 loop reads CASSLGTGGGRGNEQFF. The CDR3 DNA reads as TGTGCCAGCAGCCTCGGAACAGGGGGCGGTAGGGGCAATGAGCAGTTCTTC.

The chain couples TRBV6-5 to TRBJ2-7; the D gene is possibly TRBD1 (6 bases). The CDR3 is 15 residues long. CDR1 is MNHEY and CDR2 is SVGAGI in the germline V gene. Between the trimmed V and J ends, which lost 4 bases and 0 bases, there was a span of 13 bases. The CDR3 loop reads CASSFTGTSSYEQYF. The DNA of the CDR3 is TGTGCCAGCAGTTTTACAGGGACCAGCTCCTACGAGCAGTACTTC.

The chain is built from TRBV20-1 and TRBJ1-5; tentative D call: TRBD1 (5 bases). Germline CDR1 DFQATT, CDR2 SNEGSKA (reference sequence). The CDR3 covers 15 residues. The ends were cut back, 3 bases at V and 1 base at J, with 13 bases in the middle. DNA of the CDR3: TGCAGTGCTAGGGCCCAGGGAGGAAGCAATCAGCCCCAGCATTTT. Translated: CSARAQGGSNQPQHF.

This clonotype has more than one count but fewer than ten. V is TRBV12-3 or TRBV12-4 and J is TRBJ1-5; 7 nucleotides line up with TRBD1. Trimming removed 6 bases from V and 7 bases from J; junction bases left unmatched: 9. This CDR3 has 14 residues. This chain's CDR3 is CASSPTGLGQPQHF. DNA of the CDR3: TGTGCCAGCAGCCCGACAGGGCTGGGGCAGCCCCAGCATTTT.

The rearrangement joins TRBV5-1 to TRBJ2-5, with 7 bases identical to TRBD1. V lost 5 bases, J lost 0 bases, and 7 bases stayed unmatched. Germline V CDR1 and CDR2: SGHRS, YFSETQ. This CDR3 is built from 15 residues. Here the CDR3 reads CASRMGDRDQETQYF. In DNA, the CDR3 is TGCGCCAGCAGAATGGGGGACAGAGACCAAGAGACCCAGTACTTC.

The J gene is TRBJ1-4, the V gene TRBV6-1; possible D gene TRBD1, 5 bases. The germline V and J ends were trimmed by 5 bases and 8 bases, with 18 bases remaining between them. The germline V gene encodes CDR1 MNHNS and CDR2 SASEGT. The CDR3 has 15 amino acids. CDR3 residues: CASSPGSRGKEKLFF. The CDR3, as DNA: TGTGCCAGCAGTCCCGGCTCAAGGGGCAAGGAAAAACTGTTTTTT.

This clonotype has only a few counts. V usage is TRBV30 and J usage is TRBJ1-5; no clear D. CDR1 and CDR2 from the germline V gene are GTSNPN and SVGIG (reference sequence). The V end was cut by 0 bases, the J end by 0 bases, with 6 bases between. This CDR3 has 14 residues. The CDR3 coding sequence is TGTGCCTGGAGTGTATGGGGTAGCAATCAGCCCCAGCATTTT. Its translation is CAWSVWGSNQPQHF.